The 21 T cell receptor beta chains given below trace back to one sample, sequenced in a study of shared clonotypes between healthy human individuals. Produced via immunoSEQ multiplex PCR; TCRdb's table is partial and in-frame only. Of over a million clones in the sample, about 75% were seen once. Sequencing input: memory CD4+ T cells sorted from blood. Subset given: CD45RA-negative fraction. These receptors originate from a man aged 18 to 29 in good health.

The rearrangement uses TRBV28 and TRBJ1-4; D is perhaps TRBD1 (6 bases). V shed 7 bases and J shed 5 bases, with 11 bases lying between them. CDR1 MDHEN and CDR2 SYDVKM come from the germline V gene. The CDR3 is 13 amino acids. The CDR3 nucleotides read TGTGCCAGCATTGGGGGCGTCAATGAAAAACTGTTTTTT. As protein: CASIGGVNEKLFF.

The chain has TRBV2 and TRBJ1-5; 8 bases match TRBD1. Germline lookup yields CDR1 SNHLY and CDR2 FYNNEI. There are 15 residues in the CDR3. With V trimmed by 7 bases and J by 3 bases, 8 bases remained unmatched. The CDR3: CASTPDREVNQPQHF. In DNA, the CDR3 is TGTGCCAGCACTCCGGACAGGGAAGTCAATCAGCCCCAGCATTTT.

The gene calls are TRBV10-3 and TRBJ2-3, with D possibly being TRBD1 or TRBD2 (5 bases each). Germline lookup yields CDR1 ENHRY and CDR2 SYGVKD. There are 13 residues in the CDR3. Trimming left V 4 bases short and J 4 bases short, with 9 bases between. As DNA, the CDR3 is TGTGCCATCAGTGGGGTGGGGGCAGATACGCAGTATTTT. Translated, it gives CAISGVGADTQYF.

This sequence joins TRBV5-4 and TRBJ1-5; TRBD1 might be the D (6 bases). This CDR3 is 13 amino acids long. In germline, CDR1 is SGHNT, CDR2 YYREEE (reference sequence). Trimming left V 4 bases short and J 1 base short, with 6 bases between. Written as DNA, the CDR3 is TGTGCCAGCAGCCAGGGGAGCAATCAGCCCCAGCATTTT. Protein product: CASSQGSNQPQHF.

This chain joins TRBV30 and TRBJ2-7; D perhaps matches TRBD1 (5 bases). Trimming cost V 0 bases and J 6 bases, with 6 bases left between them. The germline V gene encodes CDR1 GTSNPN and CDR2 SVGIG (reference sequence). CDR3 size: 11 residues. The chain's CDR3 is CAWSVGAEQYF. Here the CDR3 DNA reads TGTGCCTGGAGTGTAGGGGCCGAGCAGTACTTC.

The chain links TRBV5-5 to TRBJ1-5, with unresolved D. Deletions cut 1 base from V and 0 bases from J, with 8 bases between. This CDR3 region has 15 residues. Germline CDR1 reads SGHKS; CDR2 reads YYEKEE (reference sequence). CDR3 in amino acids: CASSLRVNSNQPQHF. The CDR3 DNA sequence: TGTGCCAGCAGCTTGCGGGTGAATAGCAATCAGCCCCAGCATTTT.

This clone came up once. The V and J genes are TRBV19 and TRBJ2-5; D is ambiguous. Germline CDR1 is LNHDA and CDR2 is SQIVND (reference sequence). V lost 1 base and J lost 5, with 2 bases in between. There are 11 residues in the CDR3. This CDR3 reads CASSIAETQYF. The CDR3 DNA reads as TGTGCCAGTAGTATAGCGGAGACCCAGTACTTC.

This chain uses TRBV5-5 with TRBJ2-7, with 7 bases identical to TRBD1. CDR3 length: 16 residues. Looked up from germline, CDR1 is SGHKS and CDR2 is YYEKEE (reference sequence). J lost 3 bases, V lost 6 bases, and 15 bases had no gene match. The CDR3 spells CASNNLPGQYNYEQYF. The CDR3 nucleotides are TGTGCCAGCAACAACCTCCCGGGACAGTACAACTACGAGCAGTACTTC.

The genes are TRBV4-3 and TRBJ2-3; 7 bases are shared with TRBD2. Germline V gives CDR1 LGHNA, CDR2 YSLEER. This CDR3 spans 16 amino acids. Trimming at V came to 0 bases and at J to 5 bases, leaving 8 bases not matched to a gene. CDR3 protein: CASSQDLAWGGDTQYF. CDR3 nucleotides: TGCGCCAGCAGCCAAGATCTAGCGTGGGGGGGAGATACGCAGTATTTT.

The CDR3 loop reads CASSSQLAGGNEQFF. The CDR3 nucleotides are TGTGCCAGCAGCTCCCAACTAGCGGGAGGCAATGAGCAGTTCTTC. The chain has TRBV11-2 and TRBJ2-1, with 12 nucleotides matching TRBD2. V lost 4 bases and J lost 6; bases outside the gene matches: 4. This CDR3 contains 15 residues. Germline V lookup: CDR1 SGHAT, CDR2 FQNNGV.

This chain joins TRBV11-2 and TRBJ1-1; 10 bases are a match to TRBD1. The CDR3 loop spans 17 amino acids. V trimming: 2 bases; J trimming: 0 bases; junction bases outside the gene matches: 6. CDR1 SGHAT and CDR2 FQNNGV come from the germline V gene. The CDR3 nucleotides are TGTGCCAGCAGCTTACTGGACAGGGGGTCGGTGAACACTGAAGCTTTCTTT. Protein: CASSLLDRGSVNTEAFF.

V is TRBV19 and J is TRBJ1-2; D might be TRBD1 (6 bases). The V and J ends lost 2 bases and 4 bases respectively, with 11 bases between them. The CDR3 spans 14 residues. CDR1 is LNHDA, CDR2 SQIVND, per germline (reference sequence). As DNA, the CDR3 is TGTGCCAGTAGTATAACAGGGCCCGGCTATGGCTACACCTTC. Its protein product is CASSITGPGYGYTF.

V is TRBV5-1 and J is TRBJ1-1, with D possibly TRBD1 on 6 matching bases. The CDR3 spans 15 residues. V was pared by 0 bases and J by 8 bases, with 17 bases between. Germline values: CDR1 SGHRS, CDR2 YFSETQ. In DNA form, the CDR3 reads TGCGCCAGCAGCTTGGACCCTGGGGGGCAACAGGAAGCTTTCTTT. Translating gives CASSLDPGGQQEAFF.

V gene TRBV10-3 combines with J gene TRBJ1-6; D possibly corresponds to TRBD1 (5 bases). Trimming shortened V by 2 bases and J by 6 bases, and 11 bases separated the two germline ends. CDR1 and CDR2 (germline): ENHRY, SYGVKD. The CDR3 contains 15 residues. CDR3 in amino acids: CAISERGSGNSPLHF. DNA for the CDR3: TGTGCCATCAGTGAGAGGGGATCAGGTAATTCACCCCTCCACTTT.

The chain joins TRBV12-5 to TRBJ2-1; TRBD2 matches at 11 bases. The CDR3 spans 15 residues. Germline assignment: CDR1 LGHNT and CDR2 FRNRAP. V was clipped by 5 bases and J by 1 base; unmatched bases: 1. The CDR3 region is CASGPSGGSYNEQFF. Written as DNA, the CDR3 is TGTGCTAGTGGTCCTAGCGGGGGGTCCTACAATGAGCAGTTCTTC.

With respect to this clone: This could be a read error, since a much larger clone is one nucleotide away. V is TRBV5-1 and J is TRBJ2-3; a weak D match, TRBD1 (6 bases). Trimming left V 4 bases short and J 4 bases short, with 16 bases between. CDR1 is SGHRS, CDR2 YFSETQ, per germline. The CDR3 is 15 residues long. The CDR3 loop reads CASSGGGQNADTQYF. The DNA for the CDR3 is TGCGCCAGCAGCGGCGGTGGACAGAACGCAGATACGCAGTATTTT.

The V and J genes are TRBV2 and TRBJ1-4; D not certain. This CDR3 has 13 residues. Germline V lookup: CDR1 SNHLY, CDR2 FYNNEI. The germline V and J ends were trimmed by 9 bases and 3 bases, with 11 bases remaining between them. DNA for the CDR3: TGTGCCAGTGAGAGGACGGCTAATGAAAAACTGTTTTTT. Encoded protein: CASERTANEKLFF.

About this clone itself: A much larger clone sits a single nucleotide away, making a read error possible. The rearrangement uses TRBV6-4 and TRBJ1-2; D gene uncertain. The V gene's germline CDR1 is MRHNA and CDR2 SNTAGT. This CDR3 is 12 amino acids long. The V gene lost 3 bases and the J gene lost 1 base, with 3 bases spanning the gap. The CDR3 nucleotides read TGTGCCAGCAGTGAAGGTAACTATGGCTACACCTTC. It encodes CASSEGNYGYTF.

The rearrangement uses TRBV9 and TRBJ2-7; D is perhaps TRBD2 (6 bases). Per germline, CDR1 SGDLS and CDR2 YYNGEE. Trimming took off 1 base at V and 5 bases at J, with 13 bases between the two ends. The CDR3 sequence is 14 residues long. CDR3: CASSVTSGVDEQYF. The CDR3 coding sequence is TGTGCCAGCAGCGTAACATCGGGAGTGGACGAGCAGTACTTC.

J is TRBJ1-6 and V is TRBV6-5; D is unclear. The V gene lost 2 bases and the J gene lost 7 bases, with 6 bases spanning the gap. The CDR3 is made up of 13 amino acids. CDR1 is MNHEY and CDR2 is SVGAGI in the germline V gene. The DNA of the CDR3 is TGTGCCAGCAGTTACAACCAAAATTCACCCCTCCACTTT. Translating gives CASSYNQNSPLHF.

The chain carries TRBV2 and TRBJ2-3, with TRBD2 matching 10 bases. CDR1 SNHLY and CDR2 FYNNEI come from the germline V gene. J gave up 4 bases and V 11 bases, and 9 bases lay outside the gene matches. The CDR3 contains 14 residues. CDR3 loop: CAGQSGGAPDTQYF. Here the CDR3 DNA reads TGTGCCGGCCAAAGCGGGGGGGCCCCAGATACGCAGTATTTT.